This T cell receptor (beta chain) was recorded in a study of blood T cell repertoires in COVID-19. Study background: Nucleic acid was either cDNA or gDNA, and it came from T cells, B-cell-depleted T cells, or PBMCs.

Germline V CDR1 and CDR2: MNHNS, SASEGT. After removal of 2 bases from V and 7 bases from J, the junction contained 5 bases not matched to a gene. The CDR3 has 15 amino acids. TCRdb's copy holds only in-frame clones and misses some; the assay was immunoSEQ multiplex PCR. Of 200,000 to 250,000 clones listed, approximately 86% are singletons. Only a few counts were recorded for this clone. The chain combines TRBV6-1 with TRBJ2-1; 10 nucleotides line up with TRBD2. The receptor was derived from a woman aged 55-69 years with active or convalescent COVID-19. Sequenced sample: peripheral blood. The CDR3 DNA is TGTGCCAGCAGTGAATCTAGCGGGAGTGAGAATGAGCAGTTCTTC. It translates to CASSESSGSENEQFF.